A single sample is the source of the 25 T cell receptor beta chains below, sequenced in a study of T cells in narcolepsy (dated by TCRdb to 2017 to 2018). Library preparation was by the immunoSEQ multiplex PCR assay. Sourced from immuneACCESS, this table was stored by TCRdb with only in-frame sequences that have V and J called. A share of the clones is absent; for the studies checked, an unresolved V gene accounts for under half, and the remainder has no known explanation. The sample data list about 29,000 clones, and more than 70% of these were observed just once. Jointly, the top ten make up about 0.88% of the sample. The source material was memory (CD45RA-) CD4+ T cells from blood. The meaning of the sample's cell subset or site label: memory T cells sorted ex vivo from peripheral blood. The source of these receptors is a human donor in good health.

The chain recombines TRBV30 with TRBJ1-2; tentatively, D is TRBD1 (5 bases). V was trimmed by 4 bases and J by 4 bases, leaving 13 bases between them. The CDR3 sequence is 13 residues long. Germline assignment: CDR1 GTSNPN and CDR2 SVGIG (reference sequence). This CDR3 is CAWKATVFYGYTF. DNA for the CDR3: TGTGCCTGGAAGGCGACAGTATTCTATGGCTACACCTTC.

This sequence joins TRBV2 and TRBJ2-2; D is unclear. CDR1 and CDR2 from the germline V gene are SNHLY and FYNNEI. This CDR3 has 12 residues. The V and J ends lost 1 base and 10 bases respectively, with 7 bases between them. The chain's CDR3 is CASSEGKQELFF. CDR3 nucleotides: TGTGCCAGCAGTGAAGGGAAACAGGAGCTGTTTTTT.

The chain joins TRBV2 to TRBJ2-3; D gene unclear. The CDR3 loop spans 12 amino acids. The V end was cut by 6 bases, the J end by 0 bases, with 4 bases between. CDR1 and CDR2 (germline): SNHLY, FYNNEI. Written as DNA, the CDR3 is TGTGCCAGCAGACCTAGCACAGATACGCAGTATTTT. Translated, it gives CASRPSTDTQYF.

The chain is built from TRBV5-4 and TRBJ2-2; D may match TRBD1 or TRBD2 (7 bases each). Trimming took 0 bases from V and 5 from J, leaving 14 bases between them. Looked up from germline, CDR1 is SGHNT and CDR2 is YYREEE (reference sequence). This CDR3 is built from 16 residues. The CDR3 DNA reads TGTGCCAGCAGCTTGGCCAGGGGGGGCGAGACCGGGGAGCTGTTTTTT. Amino acids: CASSLARGGETGELFF.

This chain connects TRBV7-6 to TRBJ1-6; TRBD1 is a possible D gene (6 bases). CDR3 length equals 15 residues. The V end lost 5 bases, the J end lost 10 bases, and 18 bases lay between the germline ends. Looked up from germline, CDR1 is SGHVS and CDR2 is FNYEAQ. The CDR3 loop is CASSRAGTRGSPLHF. The CDR3 DNA reads TGTGCCAGCAGCAGGGCCGGGACAAGAGGCTCACCCCTCCACTTT.

The chain links TRBV28 to TRBJ2-1; D remains unclear. The CDR3 sequence is 14 residues long. Germline CDR1 and CDR2: MDHEN and SYDVKM. V lost 10 bases, J lost 2 bases, and 15 bases lay in between. CDR3 residues: CATLRGLTYNEQFF. In nucleotides, the CDR3 is TGTGCCACCCTACGAGGTTTGACCTACAATGAGCAGTTCTTC.

V gene TRBV30 combines with J gene TRBJ1-1; D gene uncertain. The V end lost 4 bases, the J end lost 4 bases, and 16 bases lay between the germline ends. The CDR3 has 14 residues. The germline gives CDR1 GTSNPN, CDR2 SVGIG (reference sequence). The CDR3, as DNA: TGTGCCTGGAATTCGGGTAACACGGCCACTGAAGCTTTCTTT. This codes for CAWNSGNTATEAFF.

The chain joins TRBV5-6 to TRBJ1-2; maybe TRBD1 (6 bases). V lost 6 bases, J lost 7 bases, and 16 bases lay in between. Germline V CDR1 and CDR2: SGHDT, YYEEEE. This CDR3 has 13 amino acids. CDR3 bases: TGTGCCAGCACACGAAACACAGGGTTTGGCTACACCTTC. It translates to CASTRNTGFGYTF.

This chain connects TRBV19 to TRBJ2-2, with D perhaps matching TRBD1 or TRBD2 (5 bases each). Germline V gene sequence: CDR1 LNHDA, CDR2 SQIVND (reference sequence). This CDR3 has 15 residues. Trimming cost V 1 base and J 4 bases, with 10 bases left between them. The CDR3 reads CASSIGGAGTGELFF. CDR3 coding DNA: TGTGCCAGTAGTATAGGGGGCGCGGGCACCGGGGAGCTGTTTTTT. Based on the CDR3 plus reference TRBV19 and TRBJ2-2, the full variable domain is DGGITQSPKYLFRKEGQNVTLSCEQNLNHDAMYWYRQDPGQGLRLIYYSQIVNDFQKGDIAEGYSVSREKKESFPLTVTSAQKNPTAFYLCASSIGGAGTGELFFGEGSRLTVL.

V usage is TRBV9 and J usage is TRBJ1-5; TRBD1 agrees at 10 bases. J lost 2 bases, V lost 2 bases, and 4 bases had no gene match. From germline, CDR1 is SGDLS and CDR2 YYNGEE. The CDR3 has 16 residues. Here the CDR3 DNA reads TGTGCCAGCAGCGTGGTCGACAGGGGGCGCAATCAGCCCCAGCATTTT. Protein sequence: CASSVVDRGRNQPQHF.

The chain recombines TRBV4-3 with TRBJ1-4, with 8 bases identical to TRBD1. The CDR3 extends over 18 amino acids. Looked up from germline, CDR1 is LGHNA and CDR2 is YSLEER. J lost 5 bases, V lost 3 bases, and 14 bases had no gene match. CDR3 nucleotides: TGCGCCAGCAGCCACCACCACGGGACAGGCCGTTGGAATGAAAAACTGTTTTTT. Protein product: CASSHHHGTGRWNEKLFF.

V is TRBV2 and J is TRBJ2-5, with 9 positions matching TRBD2. TRBJ2-7 matches the DNA end more closely, so the J call is doubtful. This CDR3 comprises 18 residues. Per germline, CDR1 SNHLY and CDR2 FYNNEI. In DNA form, the CDR3 reads TGTGCCAGCAGCCCTGAGGAGCTAGCGGGAAGGAACTCCTACGAGCAGTACTTC. Translating it yields CASSPEELAGRNSYEQYF.

CDR3 sequence: CASSNKGQSSYEQYF. The CDR3 nucleotides are TGTGCCAGCAGCAACAAGGGACAGAGCTCCTACGAGCAGTACTTC. The chain recombines TRBV6-1 with TRBJ2-7; the match to TRBD1 covers 7 bases. Germline lookup yields CDR1 MNHNS and CDR2 SASEGT. The CDR3 has 15 residues. The ends lost 6 bases at V and 0 bases at J; junction bases unmatched: 8.

The rearrangement uses TRBV5-1 and TRBJ2-1; D is tentatively TRBD1 or TRBD2 (6 bases each). There are 15 residues in the CDR3. The germline V and J ends were trimmed by 2 bases and 0 bases, with 9 bases remaining between them. Germline CDR1 and CDR2: SGHRS and YFSETQ. The CDR3 here is CASSLKGGSYNEQFF. The CDR3 DNA reads TGCGCCAGCAGCTTAAAGGGGGGCTCCTACAATGAGCAGTTCTTC.

This chain joins TRBV4-1 and TRBJ2-1, with D tentatively TRBD2 (5 bases). Per germline, CDR1 MGHRA and CDR2 YSYEKL. The V end was cut by 0 bases, the J end by 7 bases, with 22 bases between. The CDR3 extends over 18 amino acids. CDR3 coding DNA: TGCGCCAGCAGCCAAGATGACCTCCGGGCCTGGAGGCGGAATGAGCAGTTCTTC. Translating it yields CASSQDDLRAWRRNEQFF.

The chain combines TRBV7-6 with TRBJ2-2, with 11 bases fitting TRBD1. The CDR3 runs to 17 residues. V shed 2 bases, J shed 6 bases, and the junction held 8 bases outside the gene matches. Germline CDR1 reads SGHVS; CDR2 reads FNYEAQ. CDR3 in DNA: TGTGCCAGCAGCTTATGGCCCGGGACAGGGGGATCCGGGGAGCTGTTTTTT. Translating it yields CASSLWPGTGGSGELFF.

The chain employs TRBV7-8 and TRBJ1-4; weak D call: TRBD1 (5 bases). This CDR3 contains 16 residues. V was clipped by 5 bases and J by 5 bases, with 18 bases between them. The germline V gene encodes CDR1 SGHVS and CDR2 FQNEAQ. In nucleotides, the CDR3 is TGTGCCAGCAGCCCCGAAGGGGCAGCCGAGAATGAAAAACTGTTTTTT. It yields the protein CASSPEGAAENEKLFF. Variable domain in full (rest from reference TRBV7-8 and TRBJ1-4): GAGVSQSPRYKVAKRGQDVALRCDPISGHVSLFWYQQALGQGPEFLTYFQNEAQLDKSGLPSDRFFAERPEGSVSTLKIQRTQQEDSAVYLCASSPEGAAENEKLFFGSGTQLSVL.

V and J are TRBV2 and TRBJ2-5; unclear D gene. Trimming removed 3 bases from V and 0 bases from J, with 8 bases in between. Germline-derived CDR1 and CDR2 are SNHLY and FYNNEI. The CDR3 covers 14 residues. The CDR3 nucleotides are TGTGCCAGCAGTGAGGCGGTTTACCAAGAGACCCAGTACTTC. Protein: CASSEAVYQETQYF.

With respect to this clone: Its ends do not fully match the called genes, so a read error is possible. The same CDR3 is also encoded by other DNA sequences in this sample. The V gene is TRBV2, the J gene TRBJ2-2; 10 nucleotides line up with TRBD1. Germline CDR1 SNHLY, CDR2 FYNNEI. The CDR3 length is 16 residues. CDR3 protein: CASSPSTGGSTGELFF. In DNA, the CDR3 is TGTGCTAGCAGTCCTTCGACAGGGGGCAGCACCGGGGAGCTGTTTTTT.

This chain connects TRBV30 to TRBJ1-1; the D gene is possibly TRBD1 (6 bases). The CDR3 loop spans 14 amino acids. With 2 bases removed from V and 3 bases from J, the gap between germline ends came to 13 bases. Germline V gene sequence: CDR1 GTSNPN, CDR2 SVGIG (reference sequence). The CDR3: CAWSLTGGDTEAFF. The CDR3 coding sequence is TGTGCCTGGAGTTTGACAGGCGGGGACACTGAAGCTTTCTTT.

This clone was seen a few times. This rearrangement joins TRBV6-1 to TRBJ1-1; D perhaps matches TRBD1 (6 bases). CDR1 and CDR2 (germline): MNHNS, SASEGT. CDR3 length equals 14 residues. Trimming took 10 bases from V and 0 from J, leaving 15 bases between them. This CDR3 reads CATSLTGVNTEAFF. The CDR3 region has the DNA TGTGCCACCAGCTTGACAGGCGTGAACACTGAAGCTTTCTTT.

The V gene is TRBV28, the J gene TRBJ2-7, with 7 bases identical to TRBD2. The ends lost 5 bases at V and 6 bases at J; junction bases unmatched: 19. The CDR3 has 17 amino acids. Germline assignment: CDR1 MDHEN and CDR2 SYDVKM. The CDR3 sequence: CASSPPETRLAGSEQYF. Here the CDR3 DNA reads TGTGCCAGCAGTCCTCCCGAAACCCGACTAGCCGGGAGCGAGCAGTACTTC.

This clone was detected once. The genes are TRBV7-9 and TRBJ2-1; 7 bases align to TRBD2. Germline CDR1 reads SEHNR; CDR2 reads FQNEAQ (reference sequence). The CDR3 totals 14 residues. The V gene end was trimmed by 2 bases and the J gene end by 10 bases; junction bases not matched to a gene: 8. The CDR3 nucleotides are TGTGCCAGCAGCTTAAGCGGGGACCACCGGGAGCAGTTCTTC. Its protein is CASSLSGDHREQFF.

This clone was counted a single time. The V and J genes are TRBV4-3 and TRBJ2-1; 7 bases line up with TRBD2. CDR1 and CDR2 (germline): LGHNA, YSLEER. This CDR3 contains 17 residues. Unmatched junction bases numbered 5, after V lost 0 bases and J lost 0 bases. The CDR3 DNA reads as TGCGCCAGCAGCCAAGATTCTCGCGGGAGCTCCTACAATGAGCAGTTCTTC. Translation: CASSQDSRGSSYNEQFF.

The gene calls are TRBV12-5 and TRBJ2-5; 11 positions agree with TRBD2. With the DNA end fitting TRBJ2-7 better, the J assignment may be wrong. The CDR3 extends over 14 amino acids. Germline loops: CDR1 LGHNT, CDR2 FRNRAP. CDR3 sequence: CASGLAGGTYEQYF. As DNA, the CDR3 is TGTGCTAGTGGCCTAGCGGGAGGAACCTACGAGCAGTACTTC.